The rows below give T cell receptor beta chains drawn from one sample of a study of circulating and synovial CD4+ cells in juvenile arthritis. TCRdb keeps only in-frame clones here, not all; method: immunoSEQ multiplex PCR. The profile shows tens of thousands of clones, nearly 95% of them singletons. Sequencing was done on a sample of CD4+ T cells from blood. Receptor source: a human donor with juvenile idiopathic arthritis. The CDR3 runs from the conserved cysteine through the conserved F or W. D genes are given only for firm matches. Clone size appears in some rows only: once, few, many, or a class for an expanded clone.

J,D,size,V,CDR3,DNA
TRBJ1-1,.,.,TRBV4-1,CASSQRRRIEQETNTEAFF,TGCGCCAGCAGCCAACGACGTAGGATAGAACAGGAGACGAACACTGAAGCTTTCTTT
TRBJ2-3,.,once,TRBV28,CASSLKRDTQYF,TGTGCCAGCAGTTTAAAGAGAGATACGCAGTATTTT
TRBJ2-7,.,.,TRBV5-1,CASSFVGGTYEQYF,TGCGCCAGCAGCTTCGTGGGCGGGACCTACGAGCAGTACTTC
TRBJ1-1,.,.,TRBV30,CAWSTGLTGMNTEAFF,TGTGCCTGGAGTACTGGTTTGACAGGAATGAACACTGAAGCTTTCTTT
TRBJ1-5,.,.,TRBV7-2,CASSLDRVDQPQHF,TGTGCCAGCAGCTTAGACAGGGTAGATCAGCCCCAGCATTTT
TRBJ2-7,.,.,TRBV7-2,CASSMSTGREQYF,TGTGCCAGCAGCATGAGTACAGGGCGCGAGCAGTACTTC
TRBJ1-2,TRBD1,once,TRBV2,CASGTVSNYGYTF,TGTGCCAGCGGGACAGTTTCTAACTATGGCTACACCTTC
TRBJ2-3,.,.,TRBV20-1,CSAKSLGQYF,TGCAGTGCTAAGTCCCTAGGGCAGTATTTT
TRBJ2-7,.,.,TRBV5-1,CASRAPTGNYEQYF,TGCGCCAGTCGGGCCCCTACAGGGAACTACGAGCAGTACTTC
TRBJ1-1,.,.,TRBV7-2,CASSSSREDEAFF,TGTGCCAGCAGCTCCTCCAGGGAAGATGAAGCTTTCTTT